Listed below are T cell receptor beta chains from one sample, sequenced in a study of blood T cell repertoires in COVID-19. Profiling relied on immunoSEQ multiplex PCR, and the TCRdb table lists in-frame clones only, not all of them. In the table there are more than 150,000 clones, roughly 89% of which are singletons. The sequencing input was peripheral blood. All receptors derive from a man in his forties or fifties with acute or convalescent COVID-19. CDR3s leave out the opening cysteine and the closing phenylalanine or tryptophan. The order of the fields is V gene, J gene, CDR3 protein.

V gene: TRBV7-6
J gene: TRBJ2-2
CDR3 protein: ASSRTGGRTGELF

V gene: TRBV29-1
J gene: TRBJ1-5
CDR3 protein: SVGDRGSNQPQH

V gene: TRBV7-6
J gene: TRBJ1-1
CDR3 protein: ASSLTDRSQENTEAF

V gene: TRBV7-2
J gene: TRBJ2-1
CDR3 protein: ASSLGLLAYNEQF

V gene: TRBV29-1
J gene: TRBJ2-3
CDR3 protein: SVERGAGGPDTQY

V gene: TRBV7-9
J gene: TRBJ2-5
CDR3 protein: ASSLTRGTQY

V gene: TRBV11-2
J gene: TRBJ2-2
CDR3 protein: ASSLGLAPGELF

V gene: TRBV7-2
J gene: TRBJ1-4
CDR3 protein: ASSLDGQGPEKLF

V gene: TRBV9
J gene: TRBJ2-3
CDR3 protein: ASSRERRTDTQY

V gene: TRBV11-2
J gene: TRBJ2-3
CDR3 protein: ASSSWTGDNMGTQY

V gene: TRBV28
J gene: TRBJ2-2
CDR3 protein: ASKEGSLAGEPGELF

V gene: TRBV7-9
J gene: TRBJ1-2
CDR3 protein: ASGKTGDFQVYGYT

V gene: TRBV30
J gene: TRBJ2-3
CDR3 protein: AWSPGQGPDTQY

V gene: TRBV5-4
J gene: TRBJ2-7
CDR3 protein: ASSALGRGATYEQY

V gene: TRBV2
J gene: TRBJ1-2
CDR3 protein: ASSRGSNYGYT

V gene: TRBV7-8
J gene: TRBJ2-2
CDR3 protein: ASRLGGGQGRTGELF

V gene: TRBV5-3
J gene: TRBJ1-6
CDR3 protein: ARSFFWGDCDYSPLH

V gene: TRBV19
J gene: TRBJ2-7
CDR3 protein: ASSFGLAGYEQY

V gene: TRBV4-1
J gene: TRBJ1-1
CDR3 protein: ASSPMGAQLNTEAF

V gene: TRBV5-1
J gene: TRBJ2-7
CDR3 protein: ASSIPGGEQY

V gene: TRBV5-4
J gene: TRBJ2-5
CDR3 protein: ASSRGTSGTETQY

V gene: TRBV5-8
J gene: TRBJ2-2
CDR3 protein: ASSFPAASINTGELF

V gene: TRBV3-1/TRBV3-2
J gene: TRBJ2-1
CDR3 protein: ASSQDTLAHNEQF

V gene: TRBV11-3
J gene: TRBJ1-1
CDR3 protein: ASSLSNRDTEAF

V gene: TRBV21-1
J gene: TRBJ1-5
CDR3 protein: ASSRRRSCGNQPQH

V gene: TRBV10-2
J gene: TRBJ2-1
CDR3 protein: ASMENSLHEQF

V gene: TRBV9
J gene: TRBJ2-5
CDR3 protein: ASSPPDNPRTQY

V gene: TRBV9
J gene: TRBJ2-1
CDR3 protein: ASSWTGNDEQF

V gene: TRBV19
J gene: TRBJ2-1
CDR3 protein: ASSRRGVYEQF

V gene: TRBV7-9
J gene: TRBJ2-1
CDR3 protein: ASSPTSGRVDEQF

V gene: TRBV28
J gene: TRBJ1-4
CDR3 protein: ASSFPGQANEKLF